This is a list of T cell receptor beta chains from one sample in a study of control samples from healthy donors and cancer patients. Sequencing used immunoSEQ multiplex PCR; TCRdb keeps in-frame clones, though not all of them. The sample includes roughly 43,000 clones, more than 75% seen only once; the top ten take about 9.4%. Sequencing input: PBMCs. These receptor sequences come from a woman aged 55-69 years with lung cancer. CDR3s include the opening cysteine and the closing phenylalanine or tryptophan. D genes are given only for firm matches. For some rows the clone size is stated as once, few or many, or as a class when expanded; others skip it.

v_gene	abundance	d_gene	j_gene	CDR3nt	CDR3aa
TRBV3-1/TRBV3-2	-	TRBD2	TRBJ2-3	TGTGCCAGCCGGAGGACTAGCGGGAGAGCGACAGATACGCAGTATTTT	CASRRTSGRATDTQYF
TRBV2	-	TRBD2	TRBJ2-7	TGTGCCAGCAGTTTCGGGAGGGGCCACGAGCAGTACTTC	CASSFGRGHEQYF
TRBV30	-	-	TRBJ1-1	TGTGCCTGGCAAGGTACAGGGACGACTGAAGCTTTCTTT	CAWQGTGTTEAFF
TRBV5-4	-	TRBD1	TRBJ1-2	TGTGCCAGCAGCTTCCGGGACAGGGGCTATGGCTACACCTTC	CASSFRDRGYGYTF
TRBV7-2	-	TRBD1	TRBJ2-3	TGTGCCAGCAGCTTATGGACAGGCGGGTCGGAGCAGTATTTT	CASSLWTGGSEQYF
TRBV28	-	TRBD1	TRBJ1-2	TGTGCCAGCCGGGGTTCCGGGACAGGGGGCAGGTATGGCTACACCTTC	CASRGSGTGGRYGYTF
TRBV5-5	once	-	TRBJ1-2	TGTGCCAGCAGCTTGGTGGAGGGCGGGAACTATGGCTACACCTTC	CASSLVEGGNYGYTF
TRBV12-5	-	-	TRBJ1-1	TGTGCTAGTGGCCTTAGTACTGAAGCTTTCTTT	CASGLSTEAFF
TRBV3-1/TRBV3-2	-	-	TRBJ1-3	TGTGCCAGCAGCCAAGGGGGGCTGATCTCTGGAAACACCATATATTTT	CASSQGGLISGNTIYF
TRBV2	few	-	TRBJ2-7	TGTGCCAGATCCCGGGACACCTTTAACTACGAGCAGTACTTC	CARSRDTFNYEQYF
TRBV18	-	-	TRBJ2-5	TGTGCCAGCTCACCTAGGATCCAAGAGACCCAGTACTTC	CASSPRIQETQYF
TRBV24-1	-	TRBD1	TRBJ2-3	TGTGCCACCAGTGACCTGGGACAGGGGGACACAGATACGCAGTATTTT	CATSDLGQGDTDTQYF
TRBV28	-	TRBD1	TRBJ2-1	TGTGCCAGCAATCCCCTAGGGGACAGGGGGCGCGAAGAGAACGAGCAGTTCTTC	CASNPLGDRGREENEQFF
TRBV7-9	-	TRBD2	TRBJ2-7	TGTGCCAGCAGCTATTTCGGGACTAGCAACCGGTACGAGCAGTACTTC	CASSYFGTSNRYEQYF
TRBV2	-	TRBD2	TRBJ2-2	TGTGCCAGCAGCCTAAGGGCGGGAGAGAACACCGGGGAGCTGTTTTTT	CASSLRAGENTGELFF
TRBV19	-	TRBD1	TRBJ2-7	TGTGCCAGTAACCCGACAGGGGCCCCCTACGAGCAGTACTTC	CASNPTGAPYEQYF
TRBV5-1	-	-	TRBJ2-3	TGCGCCAGCCACAGGACAGGGGGAACTAGCGGGAGTAGAGATACGCAGTATTTT	CASHRTGGTSGSRDTQYF
TRBV29-1	-	-	TRBJ1-2	TGCAGCGTTGAACAGGAACAGCCACGAGCTAACTATGGCTACACCTTC	CSVEQEQPRANYGYTF
TRBV24-1	once	TRBD1	TRBJ2-7	TGTGCCACCAGTGATTTTTACAGGGGCGAGCAGTACTTC	CATSDFYRGEQYF
TRBV3-1/TRBV3-2	-	TRBD1	TRBJ2-1	TGTGCCAGCAGCTACAGGGGAAGCTACAATGAGCAGTTCTTC	CASSYRGSYNEQFF
TRBV7-2	-	-	TRBJ2-3	TGTGCCAGCAGCCGTAGCGGCTCTAGCACAGATACGCAGTATTTT	CASSRSGSSTDTQYF
TRBV29-1	-	-	TRBJ1-2	TGCAGCGTGTCCGGATTTAACTATGGCTACACCTTC	CSVSGFNYGYTF
TRBV30	-	TRBD2	TRBJ2-7	TGTGCCTGGAGGGGGGCGCGGGGGGGCTACGAGCAGTACTTC	CAWRGARGGYEQYF
TRBV28	-	-	TRBJ2-5	TGTGCCAGCAAAACCGGGGGACAGCTCCAAGAGACCCAGTACTTC	CASKTGGQLQETQYF
TRBV30	-	-	TRBJ1-3	TGTGCCTGGGCCCGCCGGGGGAGCTCTGGAAACACCATATATTTT	CAWARRGSSGNTIYF
TRBV30	-	TRBD1	TRBJ1-2	TGTGCCCATGGGCCAGGGGGTATCGGGACCTTC	CAHGPGGIGTF
TRBV5-5	once	TRBD1	TRBJ2-7	TGTGCCAGCAGCTTGCAAACAGGGGGCTACGAGCAGTACTTC	CASSLQTGGYEQYF
TRBV5-1	-	-	TRBJ1-1	TGCGCCAGCAGCTATCGGGGCGCGGATTTTTTGTACACTGAAGCTTTCTTT	CASSYRGADFLYTEAFF
TRBV29-1	-	TRBD1	TRBJ1-1	TGCAGCGTGAGGGACAGTACTTTTGAAGCTTTCTTT	CSVRDSTFEAFF
TRBV12-3/TRBV12-4	once	-	TRBJ2-1	TGTGCCAGCAGTTTAAATGAGCAGTTCTTC	CASSLNEQFF
TRBV5-5	-	-	TRBJ1-1	TGTGCCAGCAGCTCAGGACAGATGAACACTGAAGCTTTCTTT	CASSSGQMNTEAFF
TRBV10-2	-	TRBD2	TRBJ2-2	TGCGCCAGCAGCGCCACGGGAGGGGACTTCGGGGAGCTGTTTTTT	CASSATGGDFGELFF
TRBV27	-	-	TRBJ1-6	TGTGCCAGCAGTCCCGGACAGCTTTATAATTCACCCCTCCACTTT	CASSPGQLYNSPLHF
TRBV5-1	-	TRBD1	TRBJ1-1	TGCGCCAGCAGCAGGACAGGGATAGACACTGAAGCTTTCTTT	CASSRTGIDTEAFF
TRBV9	-	TRBD1	TRBJ2-6	TGTGCCAGCAGCGACCGGGACAGGGTAACTGGGGCCAACGTCCTGACTTTC	CASSDRDRVTGANVLTF
TRBV11-2	-	TRBD1	TRBJ1-4	TGTGCCAGCAGCAAAGTAACAGGGGGCACTAATGAAAAACTGTTTTTT	CASSKVTGGTNEKLFF
TRBV6-5	-	-	TRBJ2-7	TGTGCCAGCAGTTACTCGGACGGGAGCTCCTACGAGCAGTACTTC	CASSYSDGSSYEQYF
TRBV5-6	-	TRBD1	TRBJ1-1	TGTGCCAGCAGCCAGCGGGACAGGGCAGTAACGAACACTGAAGCTTTCTTT	CASSQRDRAVTNTEAFF
TRBV7-2	-	TRBD2	TRBJ2-7	TGTGCCAGCAGCTTAGACGCTAGCGGAGACTACGAGCAGTACTTC	CASSLDASGDYEQYF
TRBV9	-	-	TRBJ1-1	TGTGCCAGCAGCGTAGGTCCCGGCGACACTGAAGCTTTCTTT	CASSVGPGDTEAFF
TRBV7-6	-	-	TRBJ2-5	TGTGCCAGCAGCTTAGGTGGGGTAGCTAACTTACACCTGATAGGTAAAGAGACCCAGTACTTC	CASSLGGVANLHLIGKETQYF
TRBV18	-	TRBD1	TRBJ1-5	TGTGCCAGCTCACTCCTCTGGACAGGGGGCTTGGGAGGCAATCAGCCCCAGCATTTT	CASSLLWTGGLGGNQPQHF
TRBV5-1	-	-	TRBJ1-1	TGCGCCAGCAGCTCCGCAGGATTGAACACTGAAGCTTTCTTT	CASSSAGLNTEAFF
TRBV6-5	-	-	TRBJ2-7	TGTGCCAGCAGTTACCGAGGAAGGGGGGGGCGTGAGCAGTACTTC	CASSYRGRGGREQYF
TRBV7-2	-	-	TRBJ1-3	TGTGCCAGCAGCTTAGTGGTCTCTGGAAACACCATATATTTT	CASSLVVSGNTIYF